The T cell receptor beta chain described here comes from a study of PD-1 blockade in classical Hodgkin lymphoma. Study-wide results and caveats: Patients newly diagnosed and complete responders had comparable baseline diversity. Underlying causes for the observed repertoire differences were not defined, possibly disease activity or prior therapy. At C4D1, TCR diversity had climbed significantly for CD4+ cells, though not for CD8+ cells.

Patients all relapsed after autologous stem cell transplantation, and there was variation in brentuximab vedotin exposure. Complete response, partial response or progressive disease was recorded as best response. CDR1 SQVTM and CDR2 ANQGSEA come from the germline V gene. V shed 4 bases and J shed 2 bases, with 5 bases lying between them. The CDR3 is 11 residues long. Ten or more counts support this clone. Antigen unknown. The assay was immunoSEQ multiplex PCR, and TCRdb's table has in-frame clones only and misses some. This table has approximately 160,000 clones, nearly 80% appearing once. This chain joins TRBV29-1 and TRBJ1-2; no clear D gene. The material was peripheral blood mononuclear cells (PBMCs), obtained before the second cycle of nivolumab. This clonotype originated in a human donor with classical Hodgkin lymphoma. Written as DNA, the CDR3 is TGCAGCGTTGTCGAGAACTATGGCTACACCTTC. Translation: CSVVENYGYTF.